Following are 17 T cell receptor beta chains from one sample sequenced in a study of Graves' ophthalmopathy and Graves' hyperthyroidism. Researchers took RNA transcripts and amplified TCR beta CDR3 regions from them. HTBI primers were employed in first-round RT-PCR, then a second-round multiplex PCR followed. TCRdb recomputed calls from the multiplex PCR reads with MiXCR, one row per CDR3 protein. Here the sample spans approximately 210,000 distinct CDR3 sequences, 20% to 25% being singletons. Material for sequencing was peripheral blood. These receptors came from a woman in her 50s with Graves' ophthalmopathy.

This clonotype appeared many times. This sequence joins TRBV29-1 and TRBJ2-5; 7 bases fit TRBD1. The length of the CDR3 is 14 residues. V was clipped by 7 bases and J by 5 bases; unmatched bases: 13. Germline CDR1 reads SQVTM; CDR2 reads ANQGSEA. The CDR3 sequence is CSAPGQTSWETQYF. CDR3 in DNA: TGCAGCGCTCCGGGACAGACATCGTGGGAGACCCAGTACTTC.

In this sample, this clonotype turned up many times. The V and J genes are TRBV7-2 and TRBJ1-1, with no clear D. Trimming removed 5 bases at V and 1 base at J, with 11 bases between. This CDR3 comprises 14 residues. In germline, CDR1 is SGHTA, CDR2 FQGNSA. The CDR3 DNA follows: TGTGCCAGCAGCATAGGACGGTCGAACACTGAAGCTTTCTTT. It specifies CASSIGRSNTEAFF.

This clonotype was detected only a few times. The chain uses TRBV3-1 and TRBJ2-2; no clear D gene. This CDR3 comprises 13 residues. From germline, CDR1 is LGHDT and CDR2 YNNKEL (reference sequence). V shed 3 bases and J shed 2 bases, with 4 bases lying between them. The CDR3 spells CASSHFNTGELFF. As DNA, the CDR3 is TGTGCCAGCAGCCATTTTAACACCGGGGAGCTGTTTTTT. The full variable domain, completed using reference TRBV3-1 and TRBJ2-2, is DTAVSQTPKYLVTQMGNDKSIKCEQNLGHDTMYWYKQDSKKFLKIMFSYNNKELIINETVPNRFSPKSPDKAHLNLHINSLELGDSAVYFCASSHFNTGELFFGEGSRLTVL.

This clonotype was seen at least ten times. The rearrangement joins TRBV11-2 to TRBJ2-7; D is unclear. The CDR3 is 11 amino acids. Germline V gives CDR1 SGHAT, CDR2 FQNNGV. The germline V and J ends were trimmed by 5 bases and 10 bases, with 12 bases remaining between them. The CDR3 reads CASSQQTLQYF. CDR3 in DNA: TGTGCCAGCAGCCAACAGACACTACAGTACTTC.

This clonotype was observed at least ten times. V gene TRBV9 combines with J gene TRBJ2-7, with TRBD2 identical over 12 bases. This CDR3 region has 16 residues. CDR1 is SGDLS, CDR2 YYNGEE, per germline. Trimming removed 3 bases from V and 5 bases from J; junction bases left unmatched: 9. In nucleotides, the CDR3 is TGTGCCAGCAGCGACCCACTAGCGGGAGGTGAGGACGAGCAGTACTTC. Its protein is CASSDPLAGGEDEQYF.

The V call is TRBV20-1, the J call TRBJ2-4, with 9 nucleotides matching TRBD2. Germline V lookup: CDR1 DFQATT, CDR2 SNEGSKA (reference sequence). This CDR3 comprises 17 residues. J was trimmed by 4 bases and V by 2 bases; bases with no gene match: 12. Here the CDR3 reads CSARSPITLAGKNIQYF. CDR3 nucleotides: TGCAGTGCTAGATCCCCAATCACTCTAGCGGGAAAAAACATTCAGTACTTC.

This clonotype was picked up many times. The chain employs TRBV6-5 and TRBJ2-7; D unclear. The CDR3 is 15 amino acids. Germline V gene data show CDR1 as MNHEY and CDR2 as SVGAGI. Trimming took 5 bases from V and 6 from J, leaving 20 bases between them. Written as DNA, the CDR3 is TGTGCCAGCAGTAACCCTATAGGATTCTCTGCCGAGCAGTACTTC. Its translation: CASSNPIGFSAEQYF.

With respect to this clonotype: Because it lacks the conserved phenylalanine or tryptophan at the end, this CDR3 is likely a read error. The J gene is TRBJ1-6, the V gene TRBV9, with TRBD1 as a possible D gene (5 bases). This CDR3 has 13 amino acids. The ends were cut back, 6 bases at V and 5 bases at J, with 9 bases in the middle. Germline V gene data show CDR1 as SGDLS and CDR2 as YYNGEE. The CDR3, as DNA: TGTGCCAGCAAGGGACCTGATAATTCACCCCTCCACTCT. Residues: CASKGPDNSPLHS.

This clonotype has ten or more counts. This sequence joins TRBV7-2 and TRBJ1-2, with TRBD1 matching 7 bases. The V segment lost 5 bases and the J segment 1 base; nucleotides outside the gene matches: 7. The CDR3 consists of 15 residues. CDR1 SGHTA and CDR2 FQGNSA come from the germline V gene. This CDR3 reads CASSPGQALNYGYTF. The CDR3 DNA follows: TGTGCCAGCAGCCCAGGACAGGCCCTTAACTATGGCTACACCTTC.

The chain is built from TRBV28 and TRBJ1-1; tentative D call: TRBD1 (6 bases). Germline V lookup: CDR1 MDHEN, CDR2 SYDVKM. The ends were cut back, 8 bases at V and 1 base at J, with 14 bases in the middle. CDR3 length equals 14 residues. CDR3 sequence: CASLAGQQNTEAFF. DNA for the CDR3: TGTGCCAGCCTAGCCGGACAGCAGAACACTGAAGCTTTCTTT.

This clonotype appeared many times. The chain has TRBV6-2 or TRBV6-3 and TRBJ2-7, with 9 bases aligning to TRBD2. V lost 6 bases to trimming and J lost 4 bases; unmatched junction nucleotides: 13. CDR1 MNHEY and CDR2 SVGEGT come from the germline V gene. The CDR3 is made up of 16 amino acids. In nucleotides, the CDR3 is TGTGCCAGCAGCCCCCGGAGCGGGAGGCTCCAATACGAGCAGTACTTC. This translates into CASSPRSGRLQYEQYF.

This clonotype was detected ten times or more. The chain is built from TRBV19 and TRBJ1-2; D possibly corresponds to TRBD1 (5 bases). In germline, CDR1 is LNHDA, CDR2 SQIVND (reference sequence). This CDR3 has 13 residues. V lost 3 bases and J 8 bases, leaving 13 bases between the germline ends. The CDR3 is CASSMEGIGGYTF. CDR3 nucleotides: TGTGCCAGTAGTATGGAGGGGATAGGCGGCTACACCTTC.

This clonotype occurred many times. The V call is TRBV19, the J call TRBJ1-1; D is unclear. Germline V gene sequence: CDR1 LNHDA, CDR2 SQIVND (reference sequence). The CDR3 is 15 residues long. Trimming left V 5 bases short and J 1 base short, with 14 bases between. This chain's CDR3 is CASSPETVRNTEAFF. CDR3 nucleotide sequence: TGTGCCAGTAGTCCCGAGACCGTGCGGAACACTGAAGCTTTCTTT.

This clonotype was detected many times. The CDR3 DNA follows: TGTGCCAGCAGGACCCGACAGGGGTCCTACAATGAGCAGTTCTTC. It encodes CASRTRQGSYNEQFF. This sequence joins TRBV6-1 and TRBJ2-1; TRBD1 matches at 8 bases. Germline V CDR1 and CDR2: MNHNS, SASEGT. CDR3 length: 15 residues. After removal of 6 bases from V and 1 base from J, the junction contained 5 bases not matched to a gene.

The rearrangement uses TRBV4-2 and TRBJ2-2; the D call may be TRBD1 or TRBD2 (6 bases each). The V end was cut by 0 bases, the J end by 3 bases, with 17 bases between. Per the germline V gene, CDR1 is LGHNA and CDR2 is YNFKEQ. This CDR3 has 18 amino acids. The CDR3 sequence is CASSQDIRLEGDTGELFF. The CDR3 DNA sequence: TGTGCCAGCAGCCAAGATATAAGACTAGAGGGGGACACCGGGGAGCTGTTTTTT.

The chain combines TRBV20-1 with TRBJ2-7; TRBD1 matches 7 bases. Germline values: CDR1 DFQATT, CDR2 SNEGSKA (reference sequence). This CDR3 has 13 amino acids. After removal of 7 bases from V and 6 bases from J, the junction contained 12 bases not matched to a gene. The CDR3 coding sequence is TGCAGTGTCGTAGGGACAGACCGCCGCGAGCAGTACTTC. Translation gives CSVVGTDRREQYF.

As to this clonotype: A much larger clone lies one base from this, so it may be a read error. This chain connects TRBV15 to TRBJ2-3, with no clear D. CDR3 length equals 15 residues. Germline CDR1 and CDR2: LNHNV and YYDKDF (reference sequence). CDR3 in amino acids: CAISRDRPGQDTQYF. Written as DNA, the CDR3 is TGTGCCATCAGCAGAGATCGGCCGGGTCAGGATACGCAGTATTTT.